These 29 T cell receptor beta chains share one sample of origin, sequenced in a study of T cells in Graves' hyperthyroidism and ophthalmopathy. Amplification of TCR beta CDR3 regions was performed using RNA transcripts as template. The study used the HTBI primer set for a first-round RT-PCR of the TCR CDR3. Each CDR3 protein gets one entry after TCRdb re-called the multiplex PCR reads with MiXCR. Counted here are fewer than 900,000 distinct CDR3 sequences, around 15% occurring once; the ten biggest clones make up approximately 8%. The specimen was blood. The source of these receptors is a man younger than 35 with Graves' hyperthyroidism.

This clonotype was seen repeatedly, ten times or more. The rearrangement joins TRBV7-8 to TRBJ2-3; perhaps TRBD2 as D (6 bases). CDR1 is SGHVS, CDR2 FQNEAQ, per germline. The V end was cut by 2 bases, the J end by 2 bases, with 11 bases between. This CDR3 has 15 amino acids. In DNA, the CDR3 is TGTGCCAGCAGCTTACGGGAGCCCCCCACAGATACGCAGTATTTT. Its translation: CASSLREPPTDTQYF.

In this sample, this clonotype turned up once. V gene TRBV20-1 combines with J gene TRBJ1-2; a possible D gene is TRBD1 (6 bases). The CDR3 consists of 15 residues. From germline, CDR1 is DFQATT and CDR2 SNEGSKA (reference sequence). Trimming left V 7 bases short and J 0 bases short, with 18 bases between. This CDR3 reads CSVRDTRGANYGYTF. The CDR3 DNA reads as TGCAGTGTCAGGGACACCCGGGGAGCTAACTATGGCTACACCTTC.

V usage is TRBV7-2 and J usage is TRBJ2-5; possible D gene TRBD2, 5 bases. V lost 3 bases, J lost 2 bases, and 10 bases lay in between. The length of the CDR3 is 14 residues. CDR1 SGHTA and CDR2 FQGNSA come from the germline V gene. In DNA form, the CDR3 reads TGTGCCAGCAGCTTCCGCCTAGCACAAGAGACCCAGTACTTC. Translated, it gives CASSFRLAQETQYF.

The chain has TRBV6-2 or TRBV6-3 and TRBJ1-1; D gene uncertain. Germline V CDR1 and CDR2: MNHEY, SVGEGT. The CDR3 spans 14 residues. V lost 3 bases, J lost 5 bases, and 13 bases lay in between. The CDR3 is CASSYGSAGTEAFF. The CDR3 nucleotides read TGTGCCAGCAGTTATGGGTCGGCGGGGACTGAAGCTTTCTTT.

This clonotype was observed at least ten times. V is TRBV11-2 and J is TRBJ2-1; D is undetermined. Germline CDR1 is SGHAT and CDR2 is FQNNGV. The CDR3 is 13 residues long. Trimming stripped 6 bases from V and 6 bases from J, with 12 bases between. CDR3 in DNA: TGTGCCAGCAGACCCGTTTGGGGCAATGAGCAGTTCTTC. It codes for CASRPVWGNEQFF.

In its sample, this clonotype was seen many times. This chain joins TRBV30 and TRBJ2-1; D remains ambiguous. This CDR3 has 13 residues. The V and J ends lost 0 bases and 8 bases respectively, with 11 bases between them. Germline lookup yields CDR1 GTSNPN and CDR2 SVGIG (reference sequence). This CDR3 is CAWSVLPLYEQFF. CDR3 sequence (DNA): TGTGCCTGGAGTGTACTCCCCCTATATGAGCAGTTCTTC. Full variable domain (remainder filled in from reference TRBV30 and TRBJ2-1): SQTIHQWPATLVQPVGSPLSLECTVEGTSNPNLYWYRQAAGRGLQLLFYSVGIGQISSEVPQNLSASRPQDRQFILSSKKLLLSDSGFYLCAWSVLPLYEQFFGPGTRLTVL.

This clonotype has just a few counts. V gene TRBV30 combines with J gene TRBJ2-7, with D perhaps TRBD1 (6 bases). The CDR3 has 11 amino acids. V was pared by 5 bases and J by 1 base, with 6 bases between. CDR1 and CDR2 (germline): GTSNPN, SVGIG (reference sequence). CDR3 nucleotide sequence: TGTGCCTGGGGGACATCCTACGAGCAGTACTTC. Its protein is CAWGTSYEQYF.

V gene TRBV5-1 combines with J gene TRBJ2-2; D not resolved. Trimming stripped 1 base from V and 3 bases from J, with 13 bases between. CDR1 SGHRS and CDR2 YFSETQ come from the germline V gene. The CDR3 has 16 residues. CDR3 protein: CASSLSRIRDTGELFF. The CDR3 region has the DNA TGCGCCAGCAGCTTGTCGAGGATCCGGGACACCGGGGAGCTGTTTTTT.

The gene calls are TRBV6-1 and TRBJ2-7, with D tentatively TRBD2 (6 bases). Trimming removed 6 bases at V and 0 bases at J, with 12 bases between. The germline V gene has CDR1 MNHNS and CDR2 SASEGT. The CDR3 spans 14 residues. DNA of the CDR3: TGTGCCAGCAGAGCCGGGACTTTCTCCTACGAGCAGTACTTC. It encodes CASRAGTFSYEQYF.

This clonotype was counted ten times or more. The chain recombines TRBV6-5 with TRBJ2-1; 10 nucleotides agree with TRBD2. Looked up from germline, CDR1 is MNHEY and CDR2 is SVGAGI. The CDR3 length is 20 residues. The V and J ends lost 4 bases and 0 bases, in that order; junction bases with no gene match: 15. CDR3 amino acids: CASSSPRLAGELGSYNEQFF. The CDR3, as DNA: TGTGCCAGCAGTTCCCCTCGGCTAGCGGGAGAGTTAGGCTCCTACAATGAGCAGTTCTTC.

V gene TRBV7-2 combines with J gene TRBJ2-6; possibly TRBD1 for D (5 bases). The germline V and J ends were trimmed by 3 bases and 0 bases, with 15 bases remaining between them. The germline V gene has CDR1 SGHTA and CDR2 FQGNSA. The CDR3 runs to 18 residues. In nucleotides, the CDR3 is TGTGCCAGCAGCTTGAGACAGACTTATTACTCTGGGGCCAACGTCCTGACTTTC. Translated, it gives CASSLRQTYYSGANVLTF.

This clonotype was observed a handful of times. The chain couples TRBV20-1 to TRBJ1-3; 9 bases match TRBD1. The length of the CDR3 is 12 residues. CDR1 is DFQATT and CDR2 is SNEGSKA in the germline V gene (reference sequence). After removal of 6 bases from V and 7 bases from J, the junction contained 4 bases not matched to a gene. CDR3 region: CSAPGTGNTIYF. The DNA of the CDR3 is TGCAGTGCCCCCGGGACAGGGAACACCATATATTTT.

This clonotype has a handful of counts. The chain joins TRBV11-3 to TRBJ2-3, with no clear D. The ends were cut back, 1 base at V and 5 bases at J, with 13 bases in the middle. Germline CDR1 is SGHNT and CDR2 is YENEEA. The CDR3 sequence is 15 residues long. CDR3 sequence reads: CASSLGPRLGDTQYF. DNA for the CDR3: TGTGCCAGCAGCTTAGGACCGAGACTTGGAGATACGCAGTATTTT.

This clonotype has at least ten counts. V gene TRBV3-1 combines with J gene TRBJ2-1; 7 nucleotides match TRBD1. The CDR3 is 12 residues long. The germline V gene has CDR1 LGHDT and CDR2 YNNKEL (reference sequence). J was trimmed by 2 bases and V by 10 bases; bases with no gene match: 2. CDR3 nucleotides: TGTGCCACACAGGGGACCTACAATGAGCAGTTCTTC. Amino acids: CATQGTYNEQFF.

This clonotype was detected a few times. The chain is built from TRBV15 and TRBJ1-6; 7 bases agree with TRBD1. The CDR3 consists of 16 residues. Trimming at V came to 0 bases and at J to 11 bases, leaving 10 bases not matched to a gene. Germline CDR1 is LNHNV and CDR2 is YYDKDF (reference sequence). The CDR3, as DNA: TGTGCCACCAGCAGAGATTCGCGGCAGGGGGACGCACCCCTCCACTTT. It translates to CATSRDSRQGDAPLHF.

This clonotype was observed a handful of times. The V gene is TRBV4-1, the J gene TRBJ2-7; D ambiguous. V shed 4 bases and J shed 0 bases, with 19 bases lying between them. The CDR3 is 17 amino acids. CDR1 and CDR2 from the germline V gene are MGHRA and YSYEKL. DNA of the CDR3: TGCGCCAGCAGCCCCCTGGGTGTAAGGGTGGGCTCCTACGAGCAGTACTTC. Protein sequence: CASSPLGVRVGSYEQYF.

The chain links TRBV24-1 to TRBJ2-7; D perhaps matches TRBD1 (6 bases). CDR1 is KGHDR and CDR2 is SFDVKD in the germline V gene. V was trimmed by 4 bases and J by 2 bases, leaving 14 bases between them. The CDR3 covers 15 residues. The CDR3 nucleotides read TGTGCCACCAGTGACCCGACAGGAACCCCCTACGAGCAGTACTTC. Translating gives CATSDPTGTPYEQYF.

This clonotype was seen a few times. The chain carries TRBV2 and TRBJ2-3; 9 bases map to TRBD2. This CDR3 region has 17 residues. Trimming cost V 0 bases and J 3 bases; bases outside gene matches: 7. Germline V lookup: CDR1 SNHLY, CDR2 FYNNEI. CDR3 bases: TGTGCCAGCAGTGAAGCGAGCGGGAGGTTCCGGACAGATACGCAGTATTTT. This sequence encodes CASSEASGRFRTDTQYF. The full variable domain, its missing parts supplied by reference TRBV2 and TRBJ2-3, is EPEVTQTPSHQVTQMGQEVILRCVPISNHLYFYWYRQILGQKVEFLVSFYNNEISEKSEIFDDQFSVERPDGSNFTLKIRSTKLEDSAMYFCASSEASGRFRTDTQYFGPGTRLTVL.

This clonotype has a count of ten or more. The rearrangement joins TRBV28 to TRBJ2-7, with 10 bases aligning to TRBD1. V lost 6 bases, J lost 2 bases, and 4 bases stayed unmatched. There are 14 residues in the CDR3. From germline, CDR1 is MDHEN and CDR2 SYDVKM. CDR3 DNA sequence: TGTGCCAGCAGCTGGGGGACAGGGGCCTACGAGCAGTACTTC. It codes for CASSWGTGAYEQYF.

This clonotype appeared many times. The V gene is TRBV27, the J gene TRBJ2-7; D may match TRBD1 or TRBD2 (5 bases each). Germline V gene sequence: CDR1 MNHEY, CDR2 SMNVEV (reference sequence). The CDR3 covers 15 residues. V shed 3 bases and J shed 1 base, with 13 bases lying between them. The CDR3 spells CASSLSVEGSYEQYF. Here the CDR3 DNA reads TGTGCCAGCAGTTTGTCCGTCGAGGGGTCCTACGAGCAGTACTTC.

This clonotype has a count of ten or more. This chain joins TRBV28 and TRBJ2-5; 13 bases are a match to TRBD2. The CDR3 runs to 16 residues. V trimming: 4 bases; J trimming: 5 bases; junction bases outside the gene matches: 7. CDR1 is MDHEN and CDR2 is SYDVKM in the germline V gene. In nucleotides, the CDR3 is TGTGCCAGCAGTTCTAGGACTAGCGGGAGACTGGAGACCCAGTACTTC. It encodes CASSSRTSGRLETQYF.

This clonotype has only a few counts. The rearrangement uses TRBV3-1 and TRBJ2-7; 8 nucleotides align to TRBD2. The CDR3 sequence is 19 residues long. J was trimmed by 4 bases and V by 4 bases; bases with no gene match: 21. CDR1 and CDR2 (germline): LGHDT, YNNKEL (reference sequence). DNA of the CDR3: TGTGCCAGCAGCCCCCTCCCGGGAGGGACGGAGCGGGAGTTTTACGAGCAGTACTTC. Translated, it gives CASSPLPGGTEREFYEQYF.

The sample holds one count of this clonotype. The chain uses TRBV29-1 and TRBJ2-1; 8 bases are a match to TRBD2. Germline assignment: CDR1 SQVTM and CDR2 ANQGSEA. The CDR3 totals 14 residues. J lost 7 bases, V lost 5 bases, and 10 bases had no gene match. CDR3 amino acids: CSVLGGGRRNEQFF. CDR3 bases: TGCAGCGTTTTGGGCGGGGGGAGACGGAATGAGCAGTTCTTC.

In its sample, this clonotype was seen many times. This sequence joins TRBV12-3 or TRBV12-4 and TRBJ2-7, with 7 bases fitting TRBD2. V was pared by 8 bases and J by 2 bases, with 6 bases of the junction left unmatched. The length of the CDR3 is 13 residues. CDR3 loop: CASGGGGTYEQYF. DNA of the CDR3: TGTGCCAGCGGAGGCGGGGGAACCTACGAGCAGTACTTC.

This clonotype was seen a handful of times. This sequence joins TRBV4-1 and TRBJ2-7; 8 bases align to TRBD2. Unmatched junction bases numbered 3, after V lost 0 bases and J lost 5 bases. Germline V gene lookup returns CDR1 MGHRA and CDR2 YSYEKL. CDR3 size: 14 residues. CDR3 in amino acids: CASSQESGGNEQYF. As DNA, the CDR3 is TGCGCCAGCAGCCAAGAAAGCGGGGGCAACGAGCAGTACTTC.

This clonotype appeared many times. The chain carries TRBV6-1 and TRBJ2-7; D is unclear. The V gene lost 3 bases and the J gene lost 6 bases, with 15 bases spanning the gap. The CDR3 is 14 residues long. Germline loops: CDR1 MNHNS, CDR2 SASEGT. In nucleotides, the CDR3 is TGTGCCAGCAGTGATGTCAGAGGTGGGCGCGAGCAGTACTTC. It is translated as CASSDVRGGREQYF.

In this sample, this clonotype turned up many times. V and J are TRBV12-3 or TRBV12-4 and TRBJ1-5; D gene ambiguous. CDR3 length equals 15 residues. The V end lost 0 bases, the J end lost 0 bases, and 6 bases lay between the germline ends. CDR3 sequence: CASSLARLSNQPQHF. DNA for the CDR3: TGTGCCAGCAGTTTAGCGCGTCTTAGCAATCAGCCCCAGCATTTT.

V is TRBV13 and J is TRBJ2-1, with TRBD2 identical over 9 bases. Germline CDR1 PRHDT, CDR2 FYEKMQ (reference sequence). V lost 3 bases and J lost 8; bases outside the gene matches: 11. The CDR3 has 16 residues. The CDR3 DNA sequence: TGTGCCAGCAGCTTCAGAACTAGCGGGTGGAACCATGAGCAGTTCTTC. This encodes CASSFRTSGWNHEQFF.

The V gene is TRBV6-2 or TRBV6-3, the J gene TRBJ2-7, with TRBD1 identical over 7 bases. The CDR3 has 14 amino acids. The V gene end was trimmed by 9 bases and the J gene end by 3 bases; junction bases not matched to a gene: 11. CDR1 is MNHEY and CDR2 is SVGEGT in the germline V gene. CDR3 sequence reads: CASRDSGQLYEQYF. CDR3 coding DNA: TGTGCCAGTAGAGACTCGGGACAGCTCTACGAGCAGTACTTC.